Listed here are 4 T cell receptor beta chains from one sample, sequenced in a study of T cell responses to AZD1222 COVID-19 vaccine. TCRdb keeps only in-frame clones here, not all; method: immunoSEQ multiplex PCR. The table lists roughly 100,000 clones, 85% to 90% of them singletons. The sequenced sample was peripheral blood, obtained on day 0 of AZD1222 vaccination. These receptors came from an adult in good health.

The chain joins TRBV28 to TRBJ2-2, with 8 bases fitting TRBD1. Per germline, CDR1 MDHEN and CDR2 SYDVKM. The CDR3 runs 12 residues. V trimming: 6 bases; J trimming: 6 bases; junction bases outside the gene matches: 0. The CDR3 sequence is CASRQGAGELFF. CDR3 DNA sequence: TGTGCCAGCAGACAGGGGGCCGGGGAGCTGTTTTTT. Together with reference TRBV28 and TRBJ2-2, the CDR3 gives the full variable domain: DVKVTQSSRYLVKRTGEKVFLECVQDMDHENMFWYRQDPGLGLRLIYFSYDVKMKEKGDIPEGYSVSREKKERFSLILESASTNQTSMYLCASRQGAGELFFGEGSRLTVL.

V gene TRBV21-1 combines with J gene TRBJ2-5; TRBD2, as called in the table, went unchecked against the DNA. TRBV21-1 is noted as a pseudogene. The length of the CDR3 is 14 residues. In nucleotides, the CDR3 is TGTGCCAGCAGCGAAGCGGGAGTTTGGGAGACCCAGTACTTC. This sequence encodes CASSEAGVWETQYF.

This clone was detected once. Relative to the germline gene, one junction end is altered; a read error may explain this. The rearrangement uses TRBV7-8 and TRBJ2-1; TRBD2 matches at 9 bases. Germline V CDR1 and CDR2: SGHVS, FQNEAQ. CDR3 length: 21 residues. The DNA of the CDR3 is TGTGCCAGCAGCAAATTTAGCGGGAGTGCCCCATTTATTAGCTCCTACAACGAGCAGTTCTTC. The encoded protein is CASSKFSGSAPFISSYNEQFF.

This CDR3 is CASSLSAGQSNQPQHF. The CDR3 DNA sequence: TGTGCCAGCAGCTTGTCTGCGGGACAGAGCAATCAGCCCCAGCATTTT. The chain joins TRBV5-5 to TRBJ1-5, with TRBD1 identical over 7 bases. Germline values: CDR1 SGHKS, CDR2 YYEKEE (reference sequence). The CDR3 spans 16 residues. V shed 1 base, J shed 1 base, and the junction held 5 bases outside the gene matches.